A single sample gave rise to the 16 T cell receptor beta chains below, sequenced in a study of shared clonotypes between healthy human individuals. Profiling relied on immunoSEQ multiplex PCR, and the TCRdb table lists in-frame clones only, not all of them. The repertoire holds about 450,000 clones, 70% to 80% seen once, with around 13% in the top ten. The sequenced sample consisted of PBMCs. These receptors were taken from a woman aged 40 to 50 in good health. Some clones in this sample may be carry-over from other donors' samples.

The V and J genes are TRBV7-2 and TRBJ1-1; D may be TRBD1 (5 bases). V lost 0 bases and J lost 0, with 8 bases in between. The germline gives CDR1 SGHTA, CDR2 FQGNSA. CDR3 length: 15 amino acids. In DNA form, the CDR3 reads TGTGCCAGCAGCTTAGCTTCAGGGATGAACACTGAAGCTTTCTTT. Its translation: CASSLASGMNTEAFF.

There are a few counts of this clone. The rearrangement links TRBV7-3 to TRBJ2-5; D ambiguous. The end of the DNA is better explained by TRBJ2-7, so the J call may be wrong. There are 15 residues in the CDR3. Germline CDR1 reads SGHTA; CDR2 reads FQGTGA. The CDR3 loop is CASSLGPNSAYEQYF. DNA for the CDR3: TGTGCCAGCAGCCTTGGACCGAATTCAGCCTACGAGCAGTACTTC.

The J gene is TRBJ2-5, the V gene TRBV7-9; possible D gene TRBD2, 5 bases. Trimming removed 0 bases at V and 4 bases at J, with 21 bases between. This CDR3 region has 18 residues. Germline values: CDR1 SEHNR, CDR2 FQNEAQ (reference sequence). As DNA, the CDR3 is TGTGCCAGCAGCTTAGCGAGAAGTGCCGAGGAAGGGAGAGAGACCCAGTACTTC. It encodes CASSLARSAEEGRETQYF.

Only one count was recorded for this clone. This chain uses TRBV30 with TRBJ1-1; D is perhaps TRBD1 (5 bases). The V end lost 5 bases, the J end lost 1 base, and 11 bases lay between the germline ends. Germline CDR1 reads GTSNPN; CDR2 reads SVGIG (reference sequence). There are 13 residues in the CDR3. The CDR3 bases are TGTGCCTGGCTCCGGGGCTCGAACACTGAAGCTTTCTTT. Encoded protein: CAWLRGSNTEAFF.

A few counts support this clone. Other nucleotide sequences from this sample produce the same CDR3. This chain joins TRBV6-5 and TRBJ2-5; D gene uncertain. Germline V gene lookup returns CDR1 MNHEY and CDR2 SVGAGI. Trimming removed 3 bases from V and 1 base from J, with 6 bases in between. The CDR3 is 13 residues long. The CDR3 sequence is CASSYRVQETQYF. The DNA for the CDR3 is TGTGCCAGCAGTTATAGGGTCCAAGAGACCCAGTACTTC.

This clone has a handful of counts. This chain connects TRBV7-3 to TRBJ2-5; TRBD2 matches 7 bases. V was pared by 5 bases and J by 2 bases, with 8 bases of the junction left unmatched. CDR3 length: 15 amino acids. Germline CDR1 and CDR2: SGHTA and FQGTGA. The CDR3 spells CASSPSGGIQETQYF. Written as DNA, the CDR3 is TGTGCCAGCAGCCCCTCGGGAGGCATACAAGAGACCCAGTACTTC.

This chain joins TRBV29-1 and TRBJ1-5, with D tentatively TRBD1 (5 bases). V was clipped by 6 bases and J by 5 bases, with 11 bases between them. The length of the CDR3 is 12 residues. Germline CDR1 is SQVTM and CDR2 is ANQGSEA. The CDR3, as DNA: TGCAGCGTACAAGGGGAAGATCAGCCCCAGCATTTT. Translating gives CSVQGEDQPQHF.

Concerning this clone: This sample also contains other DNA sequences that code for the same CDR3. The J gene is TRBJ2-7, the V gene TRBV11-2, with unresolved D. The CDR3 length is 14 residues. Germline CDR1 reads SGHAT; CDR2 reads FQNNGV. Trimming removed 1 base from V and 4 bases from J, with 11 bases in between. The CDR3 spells CASSLGVGLYEQYF. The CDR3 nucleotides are TGTGCCAGCAGCTTAGGTGTGGGCCTATACGAGCAGTACTTC.

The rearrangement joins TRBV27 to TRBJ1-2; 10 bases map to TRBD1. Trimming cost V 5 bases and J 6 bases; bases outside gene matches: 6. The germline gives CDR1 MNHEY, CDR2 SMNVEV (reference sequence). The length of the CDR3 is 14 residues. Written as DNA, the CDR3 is TGTGCCAGCAGTCTCCGACAGGGGGCGAATGGCTACACCTTC. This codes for CASSLRQGANGYTF.

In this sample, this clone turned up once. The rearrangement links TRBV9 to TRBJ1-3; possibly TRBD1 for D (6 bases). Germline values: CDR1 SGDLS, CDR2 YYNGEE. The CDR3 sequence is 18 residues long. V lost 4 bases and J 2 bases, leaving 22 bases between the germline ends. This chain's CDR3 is CASSPEVDRFLTGNTIYF. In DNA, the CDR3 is TGTGCCAGCAGCCCAGAAGTAGACAGGTTTCTGACTGGAAACACCATATATTTT.

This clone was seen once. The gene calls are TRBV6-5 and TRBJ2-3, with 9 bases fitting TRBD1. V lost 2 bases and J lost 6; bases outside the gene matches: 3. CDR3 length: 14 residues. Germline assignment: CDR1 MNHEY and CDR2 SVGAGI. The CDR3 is CASSYGQGTDTQYF. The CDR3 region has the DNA TGTGCCAGCAGTTACGGACAGGGGACGGATACGCAGTATTTT.

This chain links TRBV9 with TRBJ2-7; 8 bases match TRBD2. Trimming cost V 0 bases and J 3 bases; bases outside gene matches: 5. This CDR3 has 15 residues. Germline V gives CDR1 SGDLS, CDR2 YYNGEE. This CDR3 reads CASSVASGSNYEQYF. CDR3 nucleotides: TGTGCCAGCAGCGTAGCCAGCGGGAGTAACTACGAGCAGTACTTC.

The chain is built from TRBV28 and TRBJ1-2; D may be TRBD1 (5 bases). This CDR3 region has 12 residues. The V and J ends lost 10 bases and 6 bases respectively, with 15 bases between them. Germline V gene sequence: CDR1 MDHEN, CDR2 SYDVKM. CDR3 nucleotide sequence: TGTGCCACCTGGGGGAGGGCGGATGGCTACACCTTC. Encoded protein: CATWGRADGYTF.

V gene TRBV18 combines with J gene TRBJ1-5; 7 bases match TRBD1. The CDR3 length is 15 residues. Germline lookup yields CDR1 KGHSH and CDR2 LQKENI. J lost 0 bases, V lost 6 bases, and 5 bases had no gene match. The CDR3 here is CASSPGQYSNQPQHF. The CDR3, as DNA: TGTGCCAGCTCCCCGGGACAGTATAGCAATCAGCCCCAGCATTTT. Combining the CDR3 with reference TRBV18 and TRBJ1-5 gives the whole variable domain NAGVMQNPRHLVRRRGQEARLRCSPMKGHSHVYWYRQLPEEGLKFMVYLQKENIIDESGMPKERFSAEFPKEGPSILRIQQVVRGDSAAYFCASSPGQYSNQPQHFGDGTRLSIL.

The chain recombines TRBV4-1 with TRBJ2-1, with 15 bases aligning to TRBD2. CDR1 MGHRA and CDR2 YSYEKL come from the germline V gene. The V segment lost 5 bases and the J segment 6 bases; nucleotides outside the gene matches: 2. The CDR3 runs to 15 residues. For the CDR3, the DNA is TGCGCCAGCAGCACGGGACTAGCGGGAGGCAATGAGCAGTTCTTC. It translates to CASSTGLAGGNEQFF.

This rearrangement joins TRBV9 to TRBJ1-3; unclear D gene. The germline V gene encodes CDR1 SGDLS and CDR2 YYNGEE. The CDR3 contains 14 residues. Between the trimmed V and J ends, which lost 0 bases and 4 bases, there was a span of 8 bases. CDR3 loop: CASSVDSAGNTIYF. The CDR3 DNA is TGTGCCAGCAGCGTAGACAGTGCGGGAAACACCATATATTTT.